This record covers a single TCR beta chain. As yet, its antigen is unknown. Clones were read by immunoSEQ multiplex PCR, and TCRdb kept only the in-frame ones, dropping some. The sample holds 95,000 to 150,000 clones, about 88% seen once. The sample belongs to a study of cytomegalovirus exposure and HLA in healthy donors. Whole-study results and caveats: Overall, approximately 150 TCR beta chains were annotated as cytomegalovirus-associated. For cytomegalovirus status, the classifier reportedly gave diagnoses with high specificity and sensitivity. The tendency of first-cohort TCR clusters to co-occur in the 90 to 150 validation repertoires emerged from a later analysis.

This sequence originates from a woman under 30 in good health and CMV-seronegative. Material: PBMCs.

Here the CDR3 DNA reads TGTGCCAGCAGTTTGGATTTAGCGGGAGGAGACGAGCAGTACTTC. Amino acids: CASSLDLAGGDEQYF. V is TRBV28 and J is TRBJ2-7; 10 bases are shared with TRBD2. The CDR3 totals 15 residues. The germline CDR1 and CDR2 sequences are MDHEN and SYDVKM. With 3 bases clipped from V and 5 bases from J, the junction kept 7 bases outside the gene matches.